A single sample is the source of the 6 T cell receptor beta chains below, sequenced in a study of blood T cell repertoires in COVID-19. TCRdb's table, derived via immunoSEQ multiplex PCR, lists solely in-frame clones and lacks some. The sample holds tens of thousands of clones, roughly 90% seen once. The material sequenced was peripheral blood. Source of these receptors: a man aged 25 to 45 with acute or convalescent COVID-19.

This clone came up a few times. The chain is built from TRBV28 and TRBJ1-5; TRBD1 might be the D (5 bases). Trimming removed 3 bases at V and 11 bases at J, with 11 bases between. Per germline, CDR1 MDHEN and CDR2 SYDVKM. This CDR3 contains 12 residues. CDR3 bases: TGTGCCAGCAGTTTGAATGAAGGGGCCCAGCATTTT. It yields the protein CASSLNEGAQHF.

The V and J genes are TRBV18 and TRBJ2-3, with D perhaps matching TRBD2 (5 bases). Germline assignment: CDR1 KGHSH and CDR2 LQKENI. This CDR3 is built from 15 residues. The germline V and J ends were trimmed by 1 base and 1 base, with 9 bases remaining between them. As DNA, the CDR3 is TGTGCCAGCTCACCACAGGCGGGTCGCACAGATACGCAGTATTTT. It yields the protein CASSPQAGRTDTQYF.

This clone was counted between two and nine times. The chain carries TRBV29-1 and TRBJ2-1, with TRBD2 as a possible D gene (6 bases). Trimming left V 4 bases short and J 3 bases short, with 19 bases between. The germline CDR1 and CDR2 sequences are SQVTM and ANQGSEA. The CDR3 length is 16 residues. The CDR3 DNA sequence: TGCAGCGTTGGCGGGAAGGCAGGACTCCTCTACAATGAGCAGTTCTTC. It codes for CSVGGKAGLLYNEQFF.

The chain links TRBV5-4 to TRBJ1-1, with 10 bases lining up with TRBD1. This CDR3 contains 12 residues. Per germline, CDR1 SGHNT and CDR2 YYREEE (reference sequence). Trimming took 2 bases from V and 11 from J; bases not matched to a gene: 3. This CDR3 reads CASSFRTGGAFF. The CDR3, as DNA: TGTGCCAGCAGCTTTAGGACAGGGGGTGCTTTCTTT.

The chain carries TRBV4-3 and TRBJ1-2; TRBD1 matches 9 bases. The CDR3 runs 16 residues. With V trimmed by 0 bases and J by 4 bases, 6 bases remained unmatched. In germline, CDR1 is LGHNA, CDR2 YSLEER. Written as DNA, the CDR3 is TGCGCCAGCAGCCAAGACGGACAGGGGAACAGCTATGGCTACACCTTC. This translates into CASSQDGQGNSYGYTF.

The chain carries TRBV30 and TRBJ1-1; 9 nucleotides agree with TRBD1. With V trimmed by 5 bases and J by 1 base, 5 bases remained unmatched. The length of the CDR3 is 14 residues. Germline CDR1 reads GTSNPN; CDR2 reads SVGIG (reference sequence). In nucleotides, the CDR3 is TGTGCCTGGGCAGGACAGGGGTGGAACACTGAAGCTTTCTTT. This gives the protein CAWAGQGWNTEAFF. The whole variable domain, filled in from reference TRBV30 and TRBJ1-1, reads SQTIHQWPATLVQPVGSPLSLECTVEGTSNPNLYWYRQAAGRGLQLLFYSVGIGQISSEVPQNLSASRPQDRQFILSSKKLLLSDSGFYLCAWAGQGWNTEAFFGQGTRLTVV.